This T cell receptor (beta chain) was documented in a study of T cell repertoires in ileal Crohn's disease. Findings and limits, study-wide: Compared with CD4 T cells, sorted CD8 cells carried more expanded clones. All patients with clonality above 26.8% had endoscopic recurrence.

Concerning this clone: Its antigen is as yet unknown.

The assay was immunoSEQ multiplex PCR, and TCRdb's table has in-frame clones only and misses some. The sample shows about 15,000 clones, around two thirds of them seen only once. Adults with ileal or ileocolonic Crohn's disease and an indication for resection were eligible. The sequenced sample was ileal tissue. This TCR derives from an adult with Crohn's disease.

CDR3 sequence (DNA): TGTGCCAGCAGCCTCCGGCAGGGCGACTATGGCTACACCTTC. This sequence encodes CASSLRQGDYGYTF. J is TRBJ1-2 and V is TRBV9, with D maybe TRBD1 (5 bases). CDR1 is SGDLS and CDR2 is YYNGEE in the germline V gene. This CDR3 spans 14 amino acids. Trimming took 4 bases from V and 3 from J, leaving 13 bases between them.